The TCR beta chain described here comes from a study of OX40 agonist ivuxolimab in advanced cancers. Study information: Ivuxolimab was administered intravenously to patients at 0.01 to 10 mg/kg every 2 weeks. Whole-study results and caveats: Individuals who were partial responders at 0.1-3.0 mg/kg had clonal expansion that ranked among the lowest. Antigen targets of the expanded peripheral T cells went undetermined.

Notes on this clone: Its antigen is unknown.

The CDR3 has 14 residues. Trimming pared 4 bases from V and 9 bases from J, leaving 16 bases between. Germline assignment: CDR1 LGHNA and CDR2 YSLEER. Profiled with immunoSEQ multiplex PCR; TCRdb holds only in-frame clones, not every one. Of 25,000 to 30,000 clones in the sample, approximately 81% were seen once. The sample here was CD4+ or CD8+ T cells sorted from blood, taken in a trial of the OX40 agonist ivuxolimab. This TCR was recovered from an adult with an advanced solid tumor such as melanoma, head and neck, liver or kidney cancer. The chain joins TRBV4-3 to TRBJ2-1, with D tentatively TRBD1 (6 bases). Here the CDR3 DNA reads TGCGCCAGCAGCCTGCCGGTTCAAGGGGGTGAGCAGTTCTTC. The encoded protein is CASSLPVQGGEQFF.